This T cell receptor (beta chain) is from a study of technical replicates of blood from several donors. This CDR3 comprises 15 residues. V was pared by 6 bases and J by 7 bases, with 11 bases of the junction left unmatched. Per the germline V gene, CDR1 is SNHLY and CDR2 is FYNNEI. Clones were read by immunoSEQ multiplex PCR, and TCRdb kept only the in-frame ones, dropping some. The top ten hold under 0.3% of the sample, which has over 75,000 clones, approximately 97% seen once. Sequencing was performed on T cells isolated from PBMCs. The source of this sequence is a human donor in good health. The chain couples TRBV2 to TRBJ1-4, with 7 bases aligning to TRBD1. The CDR3 region is CASRARGLFSEKLFF. In DNA form, the CDR3 reads TGTGCCAGCAGGGCCAGGGGGTTGTTTAGTGAAAAACTGTTTTTT.